This T cell receptor beta chain was captured by sequencing in a study of blood T cell repertoires in COVID-19. Overall study: Spain, Italy and the United States supplied samples that represented acute and convalescent COVID-19. Sources were T cells, B-cell-depleted T cells, or PBMCs; the material itself was cDNA or gDNA.

Original processing notes: Reference gene primers were amplified, and this amplification served to estimate nucleated cell counts. TCRdb's table, derived via immunoSEQ multiplex PCR, lists solely in-frame clones and lacks some. V and J calls and clone size follow that table, whereas D and trimming were derived from the DNA. The sample records some 150,000 clones, roughly 86% being singletons. This CDR3 spans 17 amino acids. Germline lookup yields CDR1 WNHNN and CDR2 SYGVQD (reference sequence). Deletions cut 7 bases from V and 1 base from J, with 17 bases between. Sequenced sample: peripheral blood. The chain uses TRBV10-1 and TRBJ2-6; no reliable D call. The sequence was obtained from a woman aged 55-75 years who had recovered from COVID-19. The CDR3 DNA sequence: TGCGCCAGCAAAGTAACGATCGACTCGTCTGGGGCCAACGTCCTGACTTTC. Its translation is CASKVTIDSSGANVLTF.